This T cell receptor (beta chain) appears in the sequencing data of a study of neoadjuvant anti-PD-1 for oral cavity cancer (dated by TCRdb to the early 2020s). A note on the overall study: Patients mostly received three to four biweekly doses of nivolumab at 3 mg/kg before curative-intent surgical resection. Responders were defined as patients with complete response, partial response or stable disease by RECIST 1.1; non-responders were defined as patients with progression. Patients without progression received a fourth nivolumab dose around day 43 and underwent definitive surgical resection on days 50-56. The parent correlative cohort had 12 patients and a response rate of about 35%. Overall study results and their limits: The TCR analyses had only three patients in each response group, and the authors called for validation in larger cohorts. After neoadjuvant nivolumab, non-responders showed significantly higher T cell clonality (Gini index) in PBMCs than responders did. Higher pretreatment blood TCRbeta clonality and lower post-treatment tumor TCRbeta clonality were correlated with higher pretreatment blood Treg/Th17 ratios.

V is cut back by 4 bases and J by 8 bases, with 7 bases in the junction unmatched. Sequences MDHEN (CDR1) and SYDVKM (CDR2) are obtained from the germline V gene. From cysteine to phenylalanine, the CDR3 is 14 amino acids long. The only DNA kept is the CDR3, 42 bases in frame from the first base. PBMC libraries used mostly approximately 0.5 ug of input genomic DNA for deep sequencing, with six replicates per sample. The immunoSEQ hsTCRbeta kit was used to prepare TCRbeta libraries, following the manufacturer's instructions. Sequencing of the completed libraries took place using an Illumina NovaSeq 6000 S4 flow cell after they had been pooled to approximately 3 nM. Concerning the study's data processing: The immunoSEQ Analyzer was used for raw data preprocessing and quality control. The analysis was limited to productive rearrangements, and each clonotype was defined by a unique CDR3 amino acid sequence. Repertoire clonality was estimated as the Gini-Simpson index, computed with the R package tcR. Student's t test was used to compare Gini indices, while Pearson correlation assessed associations with tumor size change. TCRdb obtained this table from immuneACCESS and retained in-frame rearrangements with V and J assigned. These tables miss some clones; where compared with another copy, unresolved V genes account for less than half of the shortfall, and the remainder is unexplained. V and J calls and clone size follow that table, whereas D and trimming were derived from the DNA. The sample table records more than 13,000 clones; approximately 70% of these occur just once. Approximately 2.1% of the sample belongs to the ten largest clones.

A few counts support this clone. There is no known antigen for this receptor. No base quality information exists; no much larger clone differs at one position. The sample's time point, from its label and the paper: before neoadjuvant nivolumab. The patients had newly diagnosed stage II-IVA oral cavity squamous cell carcinoma and had not received any prior systemic or radiation treatment. The cohort was composed of patients with HPV-negative, locally advanced oral cavity squamous cell carcinoma. No culture maintenance or expansion was done, as the peripheral blood mononuclear cells went straight to analysis. The samples were drawn from a longitudinal correlative study tied to a single-arm phase II trial testing neoadjuvant nivolumab in oral cavity squamous cell carcinoma. Subject-matched pre- and post-treatment PBMCs and tumors from three responders and three non-responders were subjected to genomic DNA-based TCRbeta sequencing. Peripheral blood mononuclear cells were collected before nivolumab treatment and again after treatment, at the time of surgery. The Maxwell RSC DNA from Cells kit was used to isolate genomic DNA from PBMCs.

The material was PBMCs, obtained before nivolumab (anti-PD-1) treatment. The source is a person aged 35-80 years with oral cavity squamous cell carcinoma. The chain employs TRBV28 and TRBJ1-2, with 10 central nucleotides matching TRBD1. For the CDR3, the sequence is CASSSGQGVQGYTF. The nucleotides read TGTGCCAGCAGTTCCGGACAGGGGGTACAGGGCTACACCTTC.